This T cell receptor (beta chain) originates from a study of T cells in Graves' hyperthyroidism and ophthalmopathy. Study-level findings and limits: Patients with ophthalmopathy were separated from those with stable hyperthyroidism by a 13 V-J model. Most clonotypes expanded in thyroid above 0.001 were likewise present in blood.

The investigators amplified TCR beta CDR3 regions from RNA transcripts. First-round RT-PCR targeting the TCR CDR3 was performed with the HTBI primer set. TCRdb itself ran the multiplex PCR reads through MiXCR, one entry per CDR3 protein. Seen here are 660,000 or so distinct CDR3 sequences, 45% observed once, and the top ten hold under 8%. This clonotype was picked up a small number of times. Its antigen is as yet unknown. The V and J ends lost 2 bases and 6 bases, in that order; junction bases with no gene match: 4. The CDR3 has 16 residues. The germline CDR1 and CDR2 sequences are SGHVS and FQNEAQ. Patients were excluded because of uncontrolled infection, other autoimmune disease, pregnancy or lactation.

The chain links TRBV7-8 to TRBJ2-2; 12 positions match TRBD2. The sequence derives from an adult man with Graves' disease, either hyperthyroidism or ophthalmopathy (not recorded which). The sample consisted of peripheral blood or thyroid tissue (not recorded which). This CDR3 is CASSLPSGGASGELFF. CDR3 in DNA: TGTGCCAGCAGCTTACCTAGCGGGGGGGCCTCCGGGGAGCTGTTTTTT.